Reported below is one T cell receptor beta chain. Its matching antigen is unknown. This sample was taken from a study of T cells in Graves' hyperthyroidism and ophthalmopathy. Broader study findings: The authors' 13 V-J model separated ophthalmopathy from stable hyperthyroidism. Expanded thyroid clonotypes (above 0.001) were mostly also found in blood.

Exclusions: uncontrolled infection, other autoimmune disease, pregnancy, lactation. Cells are PBMCs isolated from 10 ml of fresh blood. CDR1 and CDR2 (germline): SEHNR, FQNEAQ (reference sequence). The ends were cut back, 3 bases at V and 3 bases at J, with 23 bases in the middle. This CDR3 region has 18 residues. Amplified TCR beta CDR3 regions derived from RNA transcripts. HTBI primers were used for first-round RT-PCR of the TCR CDR3. TCRdb used MiXCR to reprocess the multiplex PCR reads, holding one entry per CDR3 protein. In the table there are approximately 690,000 distinct CDR3 sequences, under 25% of which are singletons.

The chain links TRBV7-9 to TRBJ1-2; perhaps TRBD1 as D (5 bases). The sequence was obtained from a man younger than 40 with Graves' ophthalmopathy. Sequencing input: blood. DNA of the CDR3: TGTGCCAGCAGCTTCGTTACCTGGGACGCCTGGAAACACTATGGCTACACCTTC. Encoded protein: CASSFVTWDAWKHYGYTF.